This TCR beta chain originates from a study of blood T cell repertoires in COVID-19. Sequencing used immunoSEQ multiplex PCR; TCRdb keeps in-frame clones, though not all of them. Among around 200,000 clones listed, about 85% were seen once. V lost 0 bases and J lost 4, with 6 bases in between. The CDR3 has 13 residues. Germline V CDR1 and CDR2: LGHNA, YNFKEQ. The V gene is TRBV4-2, the J gene TRBJ1-1; D unclear. This sequence was found in a man aged 40-49 years who had recovered from COVID-19. The sample taken for sequencing was PBMCs or T cells enriched from blood (not recorded which). CDR3 amino acids: CASSQEIRTEAFF. The CDR3 coding sequence is TGTGCCAGCAGCCAAGAAATCCGCACTGAAGCTTTCTTT.